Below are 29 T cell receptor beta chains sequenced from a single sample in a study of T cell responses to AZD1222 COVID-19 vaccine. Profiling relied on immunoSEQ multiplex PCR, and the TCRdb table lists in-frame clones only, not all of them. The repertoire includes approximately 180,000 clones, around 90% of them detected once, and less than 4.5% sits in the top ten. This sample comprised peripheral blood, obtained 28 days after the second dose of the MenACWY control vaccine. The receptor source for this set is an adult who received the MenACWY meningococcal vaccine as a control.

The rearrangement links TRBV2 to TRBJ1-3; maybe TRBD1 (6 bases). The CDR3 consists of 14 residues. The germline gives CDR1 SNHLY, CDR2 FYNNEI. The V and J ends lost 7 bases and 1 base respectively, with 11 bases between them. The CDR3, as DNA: TGTGCCAGCACCACCGGGACATCTGGAAACACCATATATTTT. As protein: CASTTGTSGNTIYF.

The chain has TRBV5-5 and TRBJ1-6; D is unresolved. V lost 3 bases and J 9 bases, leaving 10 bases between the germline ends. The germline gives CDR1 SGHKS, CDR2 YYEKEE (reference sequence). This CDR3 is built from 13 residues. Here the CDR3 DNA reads TGTGCCAGCAGCTCCTCCGACGGTTCACCCCTCCACTTT. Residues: CASSSSDGSPLHF.

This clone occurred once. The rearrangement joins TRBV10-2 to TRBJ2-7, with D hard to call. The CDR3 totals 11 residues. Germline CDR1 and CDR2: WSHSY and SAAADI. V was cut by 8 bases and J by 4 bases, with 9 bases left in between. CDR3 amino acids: CASRVGYEQYF. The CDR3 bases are TGCGCCAGCCGGGTTGGGTACGAGCAGTACTTC.

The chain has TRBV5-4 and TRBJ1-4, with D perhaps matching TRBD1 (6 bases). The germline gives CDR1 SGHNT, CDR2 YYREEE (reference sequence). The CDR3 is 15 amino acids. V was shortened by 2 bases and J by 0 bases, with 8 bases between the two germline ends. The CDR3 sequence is CASSLRGPTNEKLFF. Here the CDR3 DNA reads TGTGCCAGCAGCTTACGGGGGCCAACTAATGAAAAACTGTTTTTT. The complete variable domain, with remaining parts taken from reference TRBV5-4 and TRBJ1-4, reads ETGVTQSPTHLIKTRGQQVTLRCSSQSGHNTVSWYQQALGQGPQFIFQYYREEENGRGNFPPRFSGLQFPNYSSELNVNALELDDSALYLCASSLRGPTNEKLFFGSGTQLSVL.

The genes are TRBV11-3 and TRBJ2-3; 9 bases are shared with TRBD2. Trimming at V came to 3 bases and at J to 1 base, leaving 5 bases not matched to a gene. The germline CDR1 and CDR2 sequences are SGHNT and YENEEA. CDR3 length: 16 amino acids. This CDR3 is CASSLRGGRGTDTQYF. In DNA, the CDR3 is TGTGCCAGCAGCTTGAGGGGCGGGAGGGGCACAGATACGCAGTATTTT. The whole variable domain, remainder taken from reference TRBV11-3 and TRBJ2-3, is EAGVVQSPRYKIIEKKQPVAFWCNPISGHNTLYWYLQNLGQGPELLIRYENEEAVDDSQLPKDRFSAERLKGVDSTLKIQPAELGDSAVYLCASSLRGGRGTDTQYFGPGTRLTVL.

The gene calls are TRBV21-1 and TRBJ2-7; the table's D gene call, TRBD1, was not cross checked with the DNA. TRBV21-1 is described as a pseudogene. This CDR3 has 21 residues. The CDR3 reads CASSKMAGPGQGVPSGYEQYF. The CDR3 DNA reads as TGTGCCAGCAGCAAAATGGCGGGGCCGGGACAGGGGGTTCCTTCGGGGTACGAGCAGTACTTC.

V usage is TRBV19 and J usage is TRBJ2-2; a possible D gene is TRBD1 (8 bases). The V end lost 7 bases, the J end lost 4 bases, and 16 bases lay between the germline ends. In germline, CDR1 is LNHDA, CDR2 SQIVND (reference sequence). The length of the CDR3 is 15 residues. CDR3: CASTGGQVSTGELFF. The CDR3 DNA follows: TGTGCCAGTACGGGGGGACAGGTTAGCACCGGGGAGCTGTTTTTT. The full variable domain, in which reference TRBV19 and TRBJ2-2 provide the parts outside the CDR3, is DGGITQSPKYLFRKEGQNVTLSCEQNLNHDAMYWYRQDPGQGLRLIYYSQIVNDFQKGDIAEGYSVSREKKESFPLTVTSAQKNPTAFYLCASTGGQVSTGELFFGEGSRLTVL.

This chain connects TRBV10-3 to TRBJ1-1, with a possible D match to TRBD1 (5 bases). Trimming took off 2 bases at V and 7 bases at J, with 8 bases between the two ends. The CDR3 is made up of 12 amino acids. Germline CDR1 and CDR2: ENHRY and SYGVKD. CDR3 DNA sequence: TGTGCCATCAGTGAGAAAGGGGATGAAGCTTTCTTT. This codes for CAISEKGDEAFF.

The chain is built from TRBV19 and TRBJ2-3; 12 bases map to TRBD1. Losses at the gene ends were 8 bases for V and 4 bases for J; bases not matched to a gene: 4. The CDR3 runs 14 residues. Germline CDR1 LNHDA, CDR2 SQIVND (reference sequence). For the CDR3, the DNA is TGTGCCAGTCGGGACAGGGGGCAATCAGATACGCAGTATTTT. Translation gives CASRDRGQSDTQYF.

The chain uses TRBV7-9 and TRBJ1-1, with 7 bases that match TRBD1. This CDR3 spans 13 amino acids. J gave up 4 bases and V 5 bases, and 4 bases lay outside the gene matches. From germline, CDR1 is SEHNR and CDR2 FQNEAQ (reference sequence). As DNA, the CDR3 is TGTGCCAGCAGCCGGGGGACAGCCACTGAAGCTTTCTTT. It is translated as CASSRGTATEAFF.

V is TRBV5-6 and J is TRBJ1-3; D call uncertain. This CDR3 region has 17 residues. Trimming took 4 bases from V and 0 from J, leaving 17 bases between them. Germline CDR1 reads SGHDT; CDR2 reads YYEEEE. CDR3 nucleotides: TGTGCCAGCAGCCTCGGACCGATCCTACTCTCTGGAAACACCATATATTTT. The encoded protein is CASSLGPILLSGNTIYF.

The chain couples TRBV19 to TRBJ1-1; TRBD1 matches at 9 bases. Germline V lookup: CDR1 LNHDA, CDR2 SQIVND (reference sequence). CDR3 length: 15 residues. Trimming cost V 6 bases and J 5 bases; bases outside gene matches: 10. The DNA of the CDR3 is TGTGCCAGTAGCCAACAAGTACAGGGGGCAACTGAAGCTTTCTTT. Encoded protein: CASSQQVQGATEAFF.

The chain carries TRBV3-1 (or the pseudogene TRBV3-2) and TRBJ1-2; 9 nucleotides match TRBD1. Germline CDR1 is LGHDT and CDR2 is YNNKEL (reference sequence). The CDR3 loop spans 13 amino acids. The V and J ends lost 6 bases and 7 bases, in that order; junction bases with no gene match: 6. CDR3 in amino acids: CASRRTGGFGYTF. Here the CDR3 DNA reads TGTGCCAGCAGACGTACAGGGGGCTTTGGCTACACCTTC.

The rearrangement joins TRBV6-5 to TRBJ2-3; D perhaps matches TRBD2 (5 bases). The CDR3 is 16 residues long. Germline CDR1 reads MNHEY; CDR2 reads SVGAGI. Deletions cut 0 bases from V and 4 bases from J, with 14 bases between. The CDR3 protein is CASSYSAGPRADTQYF. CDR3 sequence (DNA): TGTGCCAGCAGTTACTCGGCGGGCCCCCGGGCAGATACGCAGTATTTT.

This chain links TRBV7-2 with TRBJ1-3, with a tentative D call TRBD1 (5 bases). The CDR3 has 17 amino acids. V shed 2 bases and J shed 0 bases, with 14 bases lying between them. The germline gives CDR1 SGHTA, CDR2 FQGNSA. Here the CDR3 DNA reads TGTGCCAGCAGCTTAAATTTTCCGGGGCTCTCTGGAAACACCATATATTTT. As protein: CASSLNFPGLSGNTIYF.

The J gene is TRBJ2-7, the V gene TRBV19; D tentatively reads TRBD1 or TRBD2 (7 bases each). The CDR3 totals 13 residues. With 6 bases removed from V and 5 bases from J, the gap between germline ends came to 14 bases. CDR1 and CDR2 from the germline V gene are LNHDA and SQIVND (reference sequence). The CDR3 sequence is CASRGGGTDEQYF. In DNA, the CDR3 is TGTGCCAGTAGGGGGGGAGGGACAGACGAGCAGTACTTC. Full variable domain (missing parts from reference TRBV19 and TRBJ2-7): DGGITQSPKYLFRKEGQNVTLSCEQNLNHDAMYWYRQDPGQGLRLIYYSQIVNDFQKGDIAEGYSVSREKKESFPLTVTSAQKNPTAFYLCASRGGGTDEQYFGPGTRLTVT.

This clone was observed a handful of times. As DNA, the CDR3 is TGCGCCAGCAGCTTAGGGGGCACCTACGAGCAGTACTTC. As protein: CASSLGGTYEQYF. This chain joins TRBV5-1 and TRBJ2-7; 7 bases line up with TRBD1. Per the germline V gene, CDR1 is SGHRS and CDR2 is YFSETQ. V was pared by 2 bases and J by 2 bases, with 1 base of the junction left unmatched. The CDR3 extends over 13 amino acids. The full variable domain, with the rest looked up from reference TRBV5-1 and TRBJ2-7, is KAGVTQTPRYLIKTRGQQVTLSCSPISGHRSVSWYQQTPGQGLQFLFEYFSETQRNKGNFPGRFSGRQFSNSRSEMNVSTLELGDSALYLCASSLGGTYEQYFGPGTRLTVT.

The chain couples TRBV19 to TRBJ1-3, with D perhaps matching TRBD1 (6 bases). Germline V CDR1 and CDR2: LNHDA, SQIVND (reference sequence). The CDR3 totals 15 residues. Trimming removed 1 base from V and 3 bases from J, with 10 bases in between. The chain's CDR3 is CASSIVHRDGNTIYF. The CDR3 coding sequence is TGTGCCAGTAGTATAGTACACAGGGATGGAAACACCATATATTTT.

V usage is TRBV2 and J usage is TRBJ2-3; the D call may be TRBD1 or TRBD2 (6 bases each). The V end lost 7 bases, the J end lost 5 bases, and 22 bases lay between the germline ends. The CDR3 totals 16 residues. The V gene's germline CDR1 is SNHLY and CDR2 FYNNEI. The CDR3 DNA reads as TGTGCCAGCACCCCCGGGTTTGGAGGAGGGGGAGATACGCAGTATTTT. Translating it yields CASTPGFGGGGDTQYF.

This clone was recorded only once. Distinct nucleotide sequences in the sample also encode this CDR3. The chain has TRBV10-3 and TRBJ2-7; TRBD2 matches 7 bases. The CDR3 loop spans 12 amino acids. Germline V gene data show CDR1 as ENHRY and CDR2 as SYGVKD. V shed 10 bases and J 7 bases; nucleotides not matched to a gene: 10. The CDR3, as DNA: TGTGCCACGAGGCTAGCGGCCGGGGAGCAGTACTTC. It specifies CATRLAAGEQYF.

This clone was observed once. The CDR3 DNA sequence: TGTGCCAGCTCACCGGGGGGTCTGGAGCCCCAGCATTTT. Protein sequence: CASSPGGLEPQHF. The chain joins TRBV18 to TRBJ1-5; TRBD1 is a possible D gene (5 bases). V gave up 3 bases and J gave up 8 bases, with 11 bases separating them. The CDR3 is 13 residues long. Germline CDR1 reads KGHSH; CDR2 reads LQKENI.

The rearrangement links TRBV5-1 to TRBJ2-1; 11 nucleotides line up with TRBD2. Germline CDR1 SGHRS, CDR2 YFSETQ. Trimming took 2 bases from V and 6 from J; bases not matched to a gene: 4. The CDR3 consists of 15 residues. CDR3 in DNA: TGCGCCAGCAGCTTTGGACTAGCGGGCGCCAATGAGCAGTTCTTC. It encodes CASSFGLAGANEQFF.

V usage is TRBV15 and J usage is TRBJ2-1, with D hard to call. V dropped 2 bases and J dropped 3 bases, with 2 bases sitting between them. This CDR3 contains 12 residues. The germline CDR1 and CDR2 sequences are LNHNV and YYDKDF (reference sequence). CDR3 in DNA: TGTGCCACCAGCAGAAACTACAATGAGCAGTTCTTC. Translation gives CATSRNYNEQFF.

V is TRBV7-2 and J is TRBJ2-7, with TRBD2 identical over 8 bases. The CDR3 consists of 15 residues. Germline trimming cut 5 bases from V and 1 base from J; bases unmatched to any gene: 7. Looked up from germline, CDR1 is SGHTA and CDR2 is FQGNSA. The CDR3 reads CASSPSGRSSYEQYF. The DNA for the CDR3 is TGTGCCAGCAGCCCCAGCGGGAGATCGTCCTACGAGCAGTACTTC.

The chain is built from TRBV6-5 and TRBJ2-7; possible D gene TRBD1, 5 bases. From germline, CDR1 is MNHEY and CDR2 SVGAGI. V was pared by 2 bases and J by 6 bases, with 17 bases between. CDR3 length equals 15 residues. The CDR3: CASSYGAVFPAEQYF. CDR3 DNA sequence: TGTGCCAGCAGTTACGGGGCAGTCTTTCCTGCCGAGCAGTACTTC.

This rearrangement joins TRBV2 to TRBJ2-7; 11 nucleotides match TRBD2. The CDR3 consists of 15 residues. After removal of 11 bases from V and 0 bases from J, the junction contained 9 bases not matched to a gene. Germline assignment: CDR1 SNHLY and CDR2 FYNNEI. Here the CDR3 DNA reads TGTGCCTCCACGAGGCTAGCGGGGGGCTCCTACGAGCAGTACTTC. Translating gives CASTRLAGGSYEQYF.

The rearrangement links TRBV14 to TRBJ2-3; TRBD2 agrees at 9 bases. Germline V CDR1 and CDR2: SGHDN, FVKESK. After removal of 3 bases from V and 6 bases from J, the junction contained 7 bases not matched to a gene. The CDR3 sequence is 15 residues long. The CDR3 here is CASSQTSGKGDTQYF. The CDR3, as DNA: TGTGCCAGCAGCCAGACTAGCGGAAAGGGGGATACGCAGTATTTT.

The CDR3: CASSLAGAGTQYF. The CDR3 DNA reads as TGTGCCAGCAGTTTAGCGGGAGCTGGTACGCAGTATTTT. The chain couples TRBV6-2 or TRBV6-3 to TRBJ2-3; 9 positions match TRBD2. V lost 4 bases, J lost 8 bases, and 4 bases stayed unmatched. Germline V CDR1 and CDR2: MNHEY, SVGEGT. The length of the CDR3 is 13 residues.

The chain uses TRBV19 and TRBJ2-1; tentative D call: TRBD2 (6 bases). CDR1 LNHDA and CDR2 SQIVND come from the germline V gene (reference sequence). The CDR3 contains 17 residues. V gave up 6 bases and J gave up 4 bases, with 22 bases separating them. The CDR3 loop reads CASSPKGRDWRYNEQFF. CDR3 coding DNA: TGTGCCAGTAGCCCCAAGGGCCGGGACTGGAGATACAATGAGCAGTTCTTC.